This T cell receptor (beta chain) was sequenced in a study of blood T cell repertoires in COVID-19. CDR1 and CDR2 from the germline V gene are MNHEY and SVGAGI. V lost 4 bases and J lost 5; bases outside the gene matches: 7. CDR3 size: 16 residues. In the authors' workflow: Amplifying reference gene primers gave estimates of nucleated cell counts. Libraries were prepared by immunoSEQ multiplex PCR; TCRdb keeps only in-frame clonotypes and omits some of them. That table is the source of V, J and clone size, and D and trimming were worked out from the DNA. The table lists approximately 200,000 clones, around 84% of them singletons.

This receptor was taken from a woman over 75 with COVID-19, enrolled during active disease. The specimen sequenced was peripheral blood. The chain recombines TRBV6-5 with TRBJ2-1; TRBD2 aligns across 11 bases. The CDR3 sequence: CASSSRLAGTNNEQFF. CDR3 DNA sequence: TGTGCCAGCAGTTCCCGACTAGCGGGGACGAACAATGAGCAGTTCTTC.